The present T cell receptor (beta chain) was sequenced within a study of cytomegalovirus exposure and HLA in healthy donors. Study observations and caveats: A later analysis found TCR association rates differed by HLA locus, highest for DRB1 and lowest for HLA-C. Several V segments, TRBV6-2 and TRBV6-3 among them, could not be told apart and were dropped.

This CDR3 is 15 amino acids long. The germline CDR1 and CDR2 sequences are MNHNS and SASEGT. Between the trimmed V and J ends, which lost 4 bases and 4 bases, there was a span of 17 bases. Details on this clone: Its target is unknown.

PCR primers comprised 60 Vbeta and 13 Jbeta primers. Profiled with immunoSEQ multiplex PCR; TCRdb holds only in-frame clones, not every one. Its clone listing holds some 120,000 clones. The receptor was isolated from a middle-aged man in good health and CMV-seropositive. The chain links TRBV6-1 to TRBJ2-7; D tentatively reads TRBD1 or TRBD2 (5 bases each). Sequencing input: PBMCs. CDR3 DNA: TGTGCCAGCAGTGGAGCGGTAGGGGCGTTTTACGAGCAGTACTTC. Protein: CASSGAVGAFYEQYF.